This is a list of T cell receptor beta chains from one sample in a study of cytomegalovirus exposure and HLA in healthy donors. Sequenced by immunoSEQ multiplex PCR; TCRdb stores in-frame clones only, minus some. This sample has some 100,000 clones, with around 85% found just once. Sequencing input: PBMCs. All receptors come from a man aged 18 to 35 in good health and CMV-seropositive. The CDR3 runs from the conserved cysteine through the conserved F or W. The D gene is left open where the match is weak. Size is stated for part of the rows, as once, few or many counts, or as a class when the clone is expanded.

abundance: .; v_gene: TRBV6-6; d_gene: TRBD1; j_gene: TRBJ1-2; CDR3nt: TGTGCCAGCACTCTGGATCCCCGACAGGGGCTTTATGGCTACACCTTC; CDR3aa: CASTLDPRQGLYGYTF
abundance: .; v_gene: TRBV19; d_gene: TRBD1; j_gene: TRBJ2-7; CDR3nt: TGTGCCAGTAGTAGCAGACAGGGTTTCCAATACGAGCAGTACTTC; CDR3aa: CASSSRQGFQYEQYF
abundance: .; v_gene: TRBV6-1; d_gene: .; j_gene: TRBJ1-1; CDR3nt: TGTGCCAGCAGTGAAGGCTTCCCAGGGGAGAACACTGAAGCTTTCTTT; CDR3aa: CASSEGFPGENTEAFF
abundance: .; v_gene: TRBV5-1; d_gene: TRBD1; j_gene: TRBJ2-1; CDR3nt: TGCGCCAGCAGCCCCGACAGGGGCCCCTACAATGAGCAGTTCTTC; CDR3aa: CASSPDRGPYNEQFF
abundance: .; v_gene: TRBV13; d_gene: .; j_gene: TRBJ2-1; CDR3nt: TGTGCCAGCAGCTTTGAGAGGCTTGGTGAGCAGTTCTTC; CDR3aa: CASSFERLGEQFF
abundance: .; v_gene: TRBV29-1; d_gene: TRBD1; j_gene: TRBJ2-1; CDR3nt: TGCAGCGCGATCCGGGACAGGGGGATAAATGAGCAGTTCTTC; CDR3aa: CSAIRDRGINEQFF
abundance: .; v_gene: TRBV5-6; d_gene: .; j_gene: TRBJ2-1; CDR3nt: TGTGCCAGCAGCTTGGTTGTAGCAGGGAATGAGCAGTTCTTC; CDR3aa: CASSLVVAGNEQFF
abundance: .; v_gene: TRBV29-1; d_gene: .; j_gene: TRBJ1-3; CDR3nt: TGCAGCGTTGGGGAGGACTGGGCGAGCTCTGGAAACACCATATATTTT; CDR3aa: CSVGEDWASSGNTIYF
abundance: once; v_gene: TRBV10-3; d_gene: .; j_gene: TRBJ2-7; CDR3nt: TGTGCCATCAGTGAAGACCTCGGGGGTGTCTACGAGCAGTACTTC; CDR3aa: CAISEDLGGVYEQYF
abundance: .; v_gene: TRBV6-6; d_gene: TRBD2; j_gene: TRBJ2-7; CDR3nt: TGTGCCAGCAGCCAATCGGGCGGGGGGGTCCCCTACGAGCAGTACTTC; CDR3aa: CASSQSGGGVPYEQYF
abundance: .; v_gene: TRBV25-1; d_gene: .; j_gene: TRBJ2-1; CDR3nt: TGTGCCAGCAGTCTTACAGGGCATATCGCCTACAATGAGCAGTTCTTC; CDR3aa: CASSLTGHIAYNEQFF
abundance: .; v_gene: TRBV4-1; d_gene: .; j_gene: TRBJ2-2; CDR3nt: TGCGCCAGCAGCCACATGGGGGGGCCGAGCACCGGGGAGCTGTTTTTT; CDR3aa: CASSHMGGPSTGELFF
abundance: .; v_gene: TRBV5-1; d_gene: TRBD1; j_gene: TRBJ1-2; CDR3nt: TGCGCCAGCAGCAACGCCGGGACAGGATATGGCTACACCTTC; CDR3aa: CASSNAGTGYGYTF
abundance: .; v_gene: TRBV6-5; d_gene: .; j_gene: TRBJ2-5; CDR3nt: TGTGCCAGCAGTTACGGGGGGGCGCAAGAGACCCAGTACTTC; CDR3aa: CASSYGGAQETQYF
abundance: .; v_gene: TRBV6-1; d_gene: .; j_gene: TRBJ1-2; CDR3nt: TGTGCCAGCAGCCTTGAGGGTGGCTACACCTTC; CDR3aa: CASSLEGGYTF
abundance: .; v_gene: TRBV7-2; d_gene: .; j_gene: TRBJ1-5; CDR3nt: TGTGCCAGCAGGGCAGGCTTCAATCAGCCCCAGCATTTT; CDR3aa: CASRAGFNQPQHF
abundance: .; v_gene: TRBV5-4; d_gene: .; j_gene: TRBJ2-6; CDR3nt: TGTGCCAGCAGCTCTCGGACACTTTCTGGCTCTGGGGCCAACGTCCTGACTTTC; CDR3aa: CASSSRTLSGSGANVLTF
abundance: .; v_gene: TRBV5-6; d_gene: TRBD1; j_gene: TRBJ1-1; CDR3nt: TGTGCCAGCAGCCACTCTTATAACAGGGGGCGCGGGAACACTGAAGCTTTCTTT; CDR3aa: CASSHSYNRGRGNTEAFF
abundance: .; v_gene: TRBV10-3; d_gene: .; j_gene: TRBJ2-7; CDR3nt: TGTGCCATCAGTGACCCTCGCCGCGAATACGAGCAGTACTTC; CDR3aa: CAISDPRREYEQYF
abundance: .; v_gene: TRBV2; d_gene: TRBD1; j_gene: TRBJ2-7; CDR3nt: TGTGCCAGCATCCTGGGACAGGGGGATTACGAGCAGTACTTC; CDR3aa: CASILGQGDYEQYF
abundance: .; v_gene: TRBV29-1; d_gene: .; j_gene: TRBJ2-3; CDR3nt: TGCAGCGTAGCCGGGGGACGGGATACGCAGTATTTT; CDR3aa: CSVAGGRDTQYF
abundance: .; v_gene: TRBV5-1; d_gene: TRBD2; j_gene: TRBJ2-1; CDR3nt: TGCGCCAGCGGCTTAGCGGGGGGTAGCTACAATGAGCAGTTCTTC; CDR3aa: CASGLAGGSYNEQFF
abundance: .; v_gene: TRBV9; d_gene: TRBD2; j_gene: TRBJ2-2; CDR3nt: TGTGCCAGCAGCCCGGGAGGGGACACCGGGGAGCTGTTTTTT; CDR3aa: CASSPGGDTGELFF
abundance: .; v_gene: TRBV6-6; d_gene: TRBD2; j_gene: TRBJ2-5; CDR3nt: TGTGCCAGCAGTTACTCTACTAGCGGGGGGAGGGAGACCCAGTACTTC; CDR3aa: CASSYSTSGGRETQYF
abundance: .; v_gene: TRBV7-9; d_gene: .; j_gene: TRBJ1-1; CDR3nt: TGTGCCAGCAGCTTAGGAGGGGGAAGGAACACTGAAGCTTTCTTT; CDR3aa: CASSLGGGRNTEAFF
abundance: .; v_gene: TRBV7-9; d_gene: .; j_gene: TRBJ1-1; CDR3nt: TGTGCCAGCAGCTCGACAGTCCGCATGAACACTGAAGCTTTCTTT; CDR3aa: CASSSTVRMNTEAFF
abundance: .; v_gene: TRBV6-1; d_gene: .; j_gene: TRBJ2-1; CDR3nt: TGTGCCAGCAGGACAGAATACAATGAGCAGTTCTTC; CDR3aa: CASRTEYNEQFF
abundance: .; v_gene: TRBV7-6; d_gene: .; j_gene: TRBJ2-7; CDR3nt: TGTGCCAGCAGCTCCTCTCATGAGGGCGAGCAGTACTTC; CDR3aa: CASSSSHEGEQYF
abundance: .; v_gene: TRBV6-6; d_gene: TRBD2; j_gene: TRBJ2-5; CDR3nt: TGTGCCAGCAGTTACCGCGGGGGTGAAGAGACCCAGTACTTC; CDR3aa: CASSYRGGEETQYF
abundance: few; v_gene: TRBV10-2; d_gene: .; j_gene: TRBJ1-6; CDR3nt: TGCGCCAGCACCCAATCGGACATCCGACCCCTCCACTTT; CDR3aa: CASTQSDIRPLHF
abundance: .; v_gene: TRBV29-1; d_gene: TRBD1; j_gene: TRBJ2-5; CDR3nt: TGCAGCGTTCGCAGGGGGAGCGAGACCCAGTACTTC; CDR3aa: CSVRRGSETQYF
abundance: .; v_gene: TRBV21-1; d_gene: .; j_gene: TRBJ2-1; CDR3nt: TGTGCCAGCAGTCCCCACCGTCGGGGGAGCTCCTACAATGAGCAGTTCTTC; CDR3aa: CASSPHRRGSSYNEQFF
abundance: .; v_gene: TRBV6-5; d_gene: TRBD2; j_gene: TRBJ2-5; CDR3nt: TGTGCCAGCCATAAACTAGCGGGGGGATTAGAGACCCAGTACTTC; CDR3aa: CASHKLAGGLETQYF
abundance: .; v_gene: TRBV9; d_gene: .; j_gene: TRBJ2-2; CDR3nt: TGTGCCAGCAGCGTAGATGTCTCGAACACCGGGGAGCTGTTTTTT; CDR3aa: CASSVDVSNTGELFF
abundance: .; v_gene: TRBV18; d_gene: .; j_gene: TRBJ2-1; CDR3nt: TGTGCCAGCTCACCCAACAGGGTAAGCTCCTACAATGAGCAGTTCTTC; CDR3aa: CASSPNRVSSYNEQFF
abundance: .; v_gene: TRBV27; d_gene: .; j_gene: TRBJ2-1; CDR3nt: TGTGCCAGCAGTTTCCAGGGTTACTACAATGAGCAGTTCTTC; CDR3aa: CASSFQGYYNEQFF
abundance: .; v_gene: TRBV6-1; d_gene: TRBD2; j_gene: TRBJ2-1; CDR3nt: TGTGCCAGCAGAGGAAGCGGGGGGGGTGAGCAGTTCTTC; CDR3aa: CASRGSGGGEQFF
abundance: .; v_gene: TRBV10-3; d_gene: TRBD1; j_gene: TRBJ1-1; CDR3nt: TGTGCCATCAGTGAAGGGACAGGGTACGGGAACACTGAAGCTTTCTTT; CDR3aa: CAISEGTGYGNTEAFF
abundance: .; v_gene: TRBV7-2; d_gene: .; j_gene: TRBJ1-1; CDR3nt: TGTGCCAGCAGCTCGCAACGGGCTGAAGCTTTCTTT; CDR3aa: CASSSQRAEAFF
abundance: .; v_gene: TRBV7-9; d_gene: .; j_gene: TRBJ1-4; CDR3nt: TGTGCCAGCAGCCATACAGCTACCAATGAAAAACTGTTTTTT; CDR3aa: CASSHTATNEKLFF
abundance: .; v_gene: TRBV28; d_gene: .; j_gene: TRBJ1-1; CDR3nt: TGTGCCAGCAGGAACGCGAGACGGGTCGGCACTGAAGCTTTCTTT; CDR3aa: CASRNARRVGTEAFF
abundance: .; v_gene: TRBV30; d_gene: .; j_gene: TRBJ1-1; CDR3nt: TGTGCCTGGAGTGTCAAGGGAGCGAACACTGAAGCTTTCTTT; CDR3aa: CAWSVKGANTEAFF
abundance: .; v_gene: TRBV4-2; d_gene: TRBD1; j_gene: TRBJ1-3; CDR3nt: TGTGCCAGCAGCCGAACAGGGGGCACGGGAAACACCATATATTTT; CDR3aa: CASSRTGGTGNTIYF
abundance: .; v_gene: TRBV25-1; d_gene: .; j_gene: TRBJ1-4; CDR3nt: TGTGCCAGCAGTCTCTTCCGGGACTCCTATTCGGGTGAAAAACTGTTTTTT; CDR3aa: CASSLFRDSYSGEKLFF
abundance: .; v_gene: TRBV7-2; d_gene: TRBD2; j_gene: TRBJ2-1; CDR3nt: TGTGCCAGCAGCCCTGGGAGGGAATGGGCACAGTTCTTC; CDR3aa: CASSPGREWAQFF
abundance: .; v_gene: TRBV14; d_gene: .; j_gene: TRBJ2-3; CDR3nt: TGTGCCAGCAGCCAAGTTCAAGATACGCAGTATTTT; CDR3aa: CASSQVQDTQYF
abundance: .; v_gene: TRBV25-1; d_gene: .; j_gene: TRBJ2-7; CDR3nt: TGTGCCAGCAGTACAGGGTACGAGCAGTACTTC; CDR3aa: CASSTGYEQYF
abundance: .; v_gene: TRBV2; d_gene: .; j_gene: TRBJ1-6; CDR3nt: TGTGCCACCGCATTTCAGGGAGGGAATTCACCCCTCCACTTT; CDR3aa: CATAFQGGNSPLHF
abundance: .; v_gene: TRBV6-5; d_gene: TRBD2; j_gene: TRBJ2-7; CDR3nt: TGTGCCAGCAGTTACAGCCAGCGGGGGTCCTACGAGCAGTACTTC; CDR3aa: CASSYSQRGSYEQYF
abundance: .; v_gene: TRBV5-6; d_gene: .; j_gene: TRBJ1-5; CDR3nt: TGTGCCAGCAGCTTGGGGGTCTCAGGGTTTCAGCCCCAGCATTTT; CDR3aa: CASSLGVSGFQPQHF
abundance: .; v_gene: TRBV12-5; d_gene: .; j_gene: TRBJ1-1; CDR3nt: TGTGCTAGTGGTTTTTCGACAGATACCACTGAAGCTTTCTTT; CDR3aa: CASGFSTDTTEAFF
abundance: .; v_gene: TRBV27; d_gene: .; j_gene: TRBJ1-5; CDR3nt: TGTGCCAGCAGTTTCCGGGGAGGCCAGCCCCAGCATTTT; CDR3aa: CASSFRGGQPQHF
abundance: .; v_gene: TRBV10-3; d_gene: TRBD1; j_gene: TRBJ2-2; CDR3nt: TGTGCCCTGCGACAGGGCCCGAACACCGGGGAGCTGTTTTTT; CDR3aa: CALRQGPNTGELFF
abundance: .; v_gene: TRBV5-6; d_gene: .; j_gene: TRBJ2-7; CDR3nt: TGTGCCAGCAGCTTGGGACAGTACGAGCAGTACTTC; CDR3aa: CASSLGQYEQYF